The 15 T cell receptor beta chains below were found in one sample sequenced in a study of shared clonotypes between healthy human individuals. Here immunoSEQ multiplex PCR was the method, and the copy in TCRdb shows in-frame clones only, minus some. The data show 730,000 or so clones, around 72% seen once. The sequencing input was memory CD4+ T cells sorted from blood. The subset was: CD45RA-negative fraction. The receptors were gathered from a woman aged 25 to 39 in good health.

The J gene is TRBJ2-1, the V gene TRBV19; D not resolved. V lost 6 bases and J lost 6, with 12 bases in between. Per the germline V gene, CDR1 is LNHDA and CDR2 is SQIVND (reference sequence). CDR3 length equals 13 residues. CDR3 sequence: CASSAEGINEQFF. Here the CDR3 DNA reads TGTGCCAGTAGCGCTGAAGGGATCAATGAGCAGTTCTTC.

This rearrangement joins TRBV10-2 to TRBJ1-2; no clear D. The V end lost 7 bases, the J end lost 0 bases, and 15 bases lay between the germline ends. The CDR3 runs 15 residues. Germline loops: CDR1 WSHSY, CDR2 SAAADI. CDR3 nucleotides: TGCGCCAGCATCCCAGATCTGGGGTCTAACTATGGCTACACCTTC. Its protein product is CASIPDLGSNYGYTF.

This clone was seen only once. This rearrangement joins TRBV29-1 to TRBJ2-1; 9 bases fit TRBD2. V shed 7 bases and J 8 bases; nucleotides not matched to a gene: 6. This CDR3 comprises 12 residues. Germline lookup yields CDR1 SQVTM and CDR2 ANQGSEA. The CDR3 region has the DNA TGCAGCGCTAGCGGGACGTCTTATGAGCAGTTCTTC. This codes for CSASGTSYEQFF.

V gene TRBV27 combines with J gene TRBJ2-1; 9 nucleotides line up with TRBD1. The CDR3 runs 15 residues. Germline V gene data show CDR1 as MNHEY and CDR2 as SMNVEV (reference sequence). V lost 1 base to trimming and J lost 5 bases; unmatched junction nucleotides: 3. This CDR3 reads CASSLFRDRDNEQFF. CDR3 nucleotide sequence: TGTGCCAGCAGTTTATTCCGGGACAGGGACAATGAGCAGTTCTTC.

The chain employs TRBV28 and TRBJ1-4, with D tentatively TRBD1 (5 bases). The V gene's germline CDR1 is MDHEN and CDR2 SYDVKM. The germline V and J ends were trimmed by 6 bases and 7 bases, with 15 bases remaining between them. The CDR3 runs 14 residues. CDR3 nucleotides: TGTGCCAGCAGCCTAACGACAGCCGGTGAAAAACTGTTTTTT. Amino acid sequence: CASSLTTAGEKLFF.

The chain links TRBV7-2 to TRBJ2-5; no clear D. This CDR3 is built from 13 residues. V was trimmed by 1 base and J by 7 bases, leaving 10 bases between them. Germline V lookup: CDR1 SGHTA, CDR2 FQGNSA. The CDR3 nucleotides are TGTGCCAGCAGCTTAGAGGCAGGTGGGACCCAGTACTTC. Protein product: CASSLEAGGTQYF.

V gene TRBV19 combines with J gene TRBJ2-7; D unresolved. The germline V and J ends were trimmed by 3 bases and 2 bases, with 5 bases remaining between them. The CDR3 has 12 amino acids. From germline, CDR1 is LNHDA and CDR2 SQIVND (reference sequence). This CDR3 is CASSMAPYEQYF. In DNA form, the CDR3 reads TGTGCCAGTAGTATGGCCCCCTACGAGCAGTACTTC. The whole variable domain, filled in from reference TRBV19 and TRBJ2-7, reads DGGITQSPKYLFRKEGQNVTLSCEQNLNHDAMYWYRQDPGQGLRLIYYSQIVNDFQKGDIAEGYSVSREKKESFPLTVTSAQKNPTAFYLCASSMAPYEQYFGPGTRLTVT.

The chain couples TRBV5-4 to TRBJ2-1; 7 bases are a match to TRBD2. Germline V CDR1 and CDR2: SGHNT, YYREEE (reference sequence). The junction had 11 bases not matched to a gene; V was cut back by 0 bases and J by 8 bases. This CDR3 is built from 16 residues. CDR3 coding DNA: TGTGCCAGCAGCTTGGGCGGGACTACCCGCTTAGATGAGCAGTTCTTC. Its translation is CASSLGGTTRLDEQFF.

The V call is TRBV28, the J call TRBJ1-1; D uncertain. CDR3 size: 12 residues. The germline V gene encodes CDR1 MDHEN and CDR2 SYDVKM. Trimming cost V 2 bases and J 7 bases, with 8 bases left between them. CDR3 residues: CASSLMRGEAFF. DNA for the CDR3: TGTGCCAGCAGTTTAATGCGGGGTGAAGCTTTCTTT. Full variable domain (outside the CDR3, taken from reference TRBV28 and TRBJ1-1): DVKVTQSSRYLVKRTGEKVFLECVQDMDHENMFWYRQDPGLGLRLIYFSYDVKMKEKGDIPEGYSVSREKKERFSLILESASTNQTSMYLCASSLMRGEAFFGQGTRLTVV.

The rearrangement uses TRBV10-1 and TRBJ2-1; possibly TRBD2 for D (6 bases). The CDR3 runs to 12 residues. Trimming cost V 5 bases and J 7 bases, with 9 bases left between them. Germline values: CDR1 WNHNN, CDR2 SYGVQD (reference sequence). The CDR3 is CASSRTTNEQFF. The CDR3 bases are TGCGCCAGCAGTCGGACTACGAATGAGCAGTTCTTC.

The V call is TRBV19, the J call TRBJ1-1; D gene uncertain. CDR3 length equals 15 residues. Germline CDR1 and CDR2: LNHDA and SQIVND (reference sequence). Trimming took 5 bases from V and 1 from J, leaving 14 bases between them. The CDR3 DNA follows: TGTGCCAGTAGTCCCCAGTGGGGAGGGAACACTGAAGCTTTCTTT. Protein sequence: CASSPQWGGNTEAFF.

CDR3 amino acids: CASSSGLAGWYLEQYF. The CDR3, as DNA: TGTGCCAGCAGCTCCGGACTAGCGGGATGGTACCTCGAGCAGTACTTC. The gene calls are TRBV11-2 and TRBJ2-7, with 12 nucleotides matching TRBD2. V gave up 4 bases and J gave up 6 bases; unmatched junction bases: 10. CDR3 length: 16 residues. CDR1 and CDR2 from the germline V gene are SGHAT and FQNNGV.

J is TRBJ2-3 and V is TRBV5-1; weak D call: TRBD2 (6 bases). Germline values: CDR1 SGHRS, CDR2 YFSETQ. V lost 4 bases and J lost 4, with 16 bases in between. The CDR3 has 15 amino acids. The CDR3 DNA reads TGCGCCAGCAGCCTTAGCGGAATGGGGGCAGATACGCAGTATTTT. Amino acid sequence: CASSLSGMGADTQYF.

The chain links TRBV28 to TRBJ2-7, with TRBD2 matching over 16 bases. The germline V gene has CDR1 MDHEN and CDR2 SYDVKM. The junction had 6 bases not matched to a gene; V was cut back by 5 bases and J by 5 bases. This CDR3 spans 16 amino acids. The CDR3 region is CASSPGTSGRAHEQYF. CDR3 sequence (DNA): TGTGCCAGCAGTCCCGGGACTAGCGGGAGGGCCCACGAGCAGTACTTC. The complete variable domain, with remaining parts taken from reference TRBV28 and TRBJ2-7, reads DVKVTQSSRYLVKRTGEKVFLECVQDMDHENMFWYRQDPGLGLRLIYFSYDVKMKEKGDIPEGYSVSREKKERFSLILESASTNQTSMYLCASSPGTSGRAHEQYFGPGTRLTVT.

This clone was detected only a few times. The chain links TRBV11-2 to TRBJ2-4, with D perhaps being TRBD1 or TRBD2 (5 bases each). Germline V lookup: CDR1 SGHAT, CDR2 FQNNGV. The V gene lost 1 base and the J gene lost 7 bases, with 11 bases spanning the gap. The CDR3 extends over 14 amino acids. CDR3 loop: CASSLGGSGNIQYF. In nucleotides, the CDR3 is TGTGCCAGCAGCTTAGGGGGGTCCGGCAACATTCAGTACTTC. Looking up the rest from reference TRBV11-2 and TRBJ2-4 gives the full variable domain: EAGVAQSPRYKIIEKRQSVAFWCNPISGHATLYWYQQILGQGPKLLIQFQNNGVVDDSQLPKDRFSAERLKGVDSTLKIQPAKLEDSAVYLCASSLGGSGNIQYFGAGTRLSVL.